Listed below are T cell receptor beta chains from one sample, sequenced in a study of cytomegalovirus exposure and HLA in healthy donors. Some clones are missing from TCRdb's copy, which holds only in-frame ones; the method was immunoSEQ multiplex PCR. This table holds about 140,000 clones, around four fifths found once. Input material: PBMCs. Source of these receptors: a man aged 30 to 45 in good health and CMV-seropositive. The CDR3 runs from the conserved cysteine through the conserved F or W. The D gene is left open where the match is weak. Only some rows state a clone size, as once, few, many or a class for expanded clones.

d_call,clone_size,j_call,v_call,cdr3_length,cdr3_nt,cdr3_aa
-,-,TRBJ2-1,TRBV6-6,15,TGTGCCAGCAGTACCGGGACAAACTCCTACAATGAGCAGTTCTTC,CASSTGTNSYNEQFF
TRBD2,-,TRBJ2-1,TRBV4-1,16,TGCGCCAGCAGCTTAAGGACTAGCGGGACTGGCAATGAGCAGTTCTTC,CASSLRTSGTGNEQFF
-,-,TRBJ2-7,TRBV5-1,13,TGCGCCAGCAGTGAAGGGGGCGCGGGGGAGCAGTACTTC,CASSEGGAGEQYF
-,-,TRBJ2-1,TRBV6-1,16,TGTGCCAGCAGTGAGTGGGTGGGAGACTCCTACAATGAGCAGTTCTTC,CASSEWVGDSYNEQFF
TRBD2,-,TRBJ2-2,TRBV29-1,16,TGCAGCGTTGAGGGGACTAGCGGGGGTTACACCGGGGAGCTGTTTTTT,CSVEGTSGGYTGELFF
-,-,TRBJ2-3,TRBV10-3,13,TGTGCCATCTCTCGGAGTAGCACAGATACGCAGTATTTT,CAISRSSTDTQYF
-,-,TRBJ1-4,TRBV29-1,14,TGCAGCGTTGTTGTCAGAGGGACTAATGAAAAACTGTTTTTT,CSVVVRGTNEKLFF
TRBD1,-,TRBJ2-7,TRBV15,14,TGTGCCACCTCCAAAACCGGGACAGGGCTCGAGCAGTACTTC,CATSKTGTGLEQYF
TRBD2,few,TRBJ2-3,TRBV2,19,TGTGCCAGCAGTCCCACTTGGACTAGCGGGGCGGTTCGCACAGATACGCAGTATTTT,CASSPTWTSGAVRTDTQYF
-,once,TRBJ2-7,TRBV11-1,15,TGTGCCAGCAGCCCAGACAGGGAGGCCTCCTACGAGCAGTACTTC,CASSPDREASYEQYF
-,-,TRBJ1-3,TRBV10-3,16,TGTGCCATCAGTGAGTTGCAGGCCACCTCTGGAAACACCATATATTTT,CAISELQATSGNTIYF
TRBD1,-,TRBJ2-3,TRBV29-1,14,TGCAGCGTCGTAGGGACAGGGGGTACAGATACGCAGTATTTT,CSVVGTGGTDTQYF
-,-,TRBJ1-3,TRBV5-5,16,TGTGCCAGCAGCCCGGAAGGGGGGGCTAGAGGAAACACCATATATTTT,CASSPEGGARGNTIYF
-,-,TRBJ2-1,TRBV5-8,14,TGTGCCAGCAGCTTGCGCTGGGGGCGGGATGAGCAGTTCTTC,CASSLRWGRDEQFF
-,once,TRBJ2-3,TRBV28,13,TGTGCCAGCAGGACGCAGGGAACAGATACGCAGTATTTT,CASRTQGTDTQYF
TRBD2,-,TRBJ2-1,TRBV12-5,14,TGTGCTAGTGGTTCGGCGGGAGGTTACAATGAGCAGTTCTTC,CASGSAGGYNEQFF
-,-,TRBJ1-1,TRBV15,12,TGTGCCACCAGCAGCCGGGGAGATGAAGCTTTCTTT,CATSSRGDEAFF
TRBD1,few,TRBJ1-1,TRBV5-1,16,TGCGCCAGCAGCCTGGGACAGGGAATCATGAACACTGAAGCTTTCTTT,CASSLGQGIMNTEAFF
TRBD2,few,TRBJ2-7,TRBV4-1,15,TGCGCCAGCAGCCCATTGGTGACGGGGGGCTACGAGCAGTACTTC,CASSPLVTGGYEQYF
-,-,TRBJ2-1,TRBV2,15,TGTGCCAGCAAGGGGGAGATAGGATCCTACAATGAGCAGTTCTTC,CASKGEIGSYNEQFF
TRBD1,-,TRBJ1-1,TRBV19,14,TGTGCCAGTAGCCGGGACAGGGAGAACACTGAAGCTTTCTTT,CASSRDRENTEAFF
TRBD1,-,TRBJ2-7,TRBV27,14,TGTGCCAGCAGTTCTATCACAGGGGTCGACGAGCAGTACTTC,CASSSITGVDEQYF
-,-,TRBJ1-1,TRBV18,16,TGTGCCAGCTCACCACTGGGGGCAGGACGCAGCACTGAAGCTTTCTTT,CASSPLGAGRSTEAFF
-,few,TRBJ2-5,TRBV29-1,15,TGCAGCGTTTCTTTAAGTGATGCTCTAAAGGAGACCCAGTACTTC,CSVSLSDALKETQYF
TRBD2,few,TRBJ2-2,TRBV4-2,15,TGTGCCAGCAGCCAAGATGTAGGGAGGGCCGGGGAGCTGTTTTTT,CASSQDVGRAGELFF
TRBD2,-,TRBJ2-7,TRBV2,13,TGTGCCACTGGGACTAGCGGGAACTACGAGCAGTACTTC,CATGTSGNYEQYF
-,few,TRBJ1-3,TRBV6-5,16,TGTGCCAGCAGTTCCAACCCTGGGAGCTCTGGAAACACCATATATTTT,CASSSNPGSSGNTIYF
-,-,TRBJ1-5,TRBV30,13,TGTGCCTGGGAAGGGGGAGGCAATCAGCCCCAGCATTTT,CAWEGGGNQPQHF
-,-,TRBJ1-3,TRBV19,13,TGTGCCAGTAGTACCGGACAGGGAAACACCATATATTTT,CASSTGQGNTIYF
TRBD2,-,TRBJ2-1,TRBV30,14,TGTGCCTGGAGTGTGAGACTAGCCCCGTTCGAGCAGTTCTTC,CAWSVRLAPFEQFF
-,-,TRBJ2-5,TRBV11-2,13,TGTGCCAGCAGCCCCTGGGGGGAAGAGACCCAGTACTTC,CASSPWGEETQYF